Sequencing of this T cell receptor beta chain was carried out in a study of blood T cell repertoires in COVID-19 (dated by TCRdb to 2019 to 2021). Broadly, across the study: The collaborator samples originated in the United States, Italy and Spain and spanned the acute and convalescent phases of COVID-19. Subjects who had been exposed to COVID-19, were actively infected with it, or had recovered from it provided the deeply sampled blood TCRbeta repertoires that made up the dataset. Samples were obtained from the ongoing ImmuneRACE study (first 160 participants) and from 1,254 subjects provided by 6 global collaborators. The repertoires were released in a freely available public database meant as a resource for research on the immune response to SARS-CoV-2. Sample metadata almost always included a de-identified subject ID, COVID-19 status, age in years and sex. The prospective study material was composed of cDNA or gDNA derived from T cells, B-cell-depleted T cells, or PBMCs. Where available, HLA class I and class II types were taken from metadata supplied by the sample provider and were not determined by assay-based typing. What the work shows at the level of the full study, not this receptor alone: The amount of clinical and demographic metadata varied by source and participant and was provided uncurated.

The immunoSEQ Assay, a bias-controlled multiplex PCR, was used to amplify TCRbeta CDR3 regions from genomic DNA. In the authors' own workflow: Nucleated cell counts per sample were estimated from amplification of reference gene primers within the assay. To quantify the absolute abundance of each unique TCRbeta CDR3 rearrangement, sequence reads were collapsed and filtered. For each sample, productive Simpson clonality was calculated as the square root of Simpson's diversity index over productive rearrangements. TCRdb provides this immuneACCESS table in a form limited to in-frame rearrangements. Some clones are lacking; in checked studies, under half of them reflect an unresolved V gene, and why the rest are absent is not known. V and J calls and clone size are as listed in that table; D and trimming were resolved from the DNA. For this sample the table gives around 94,000 clones, of which 70% to 90% were detected only once. Together, the top ten hold roughly 2% of the sample.

The collaborating institutions used their own protocols to collect whole blood in K2EDTA tubes. For TCRbeta analysis, collaborators shipped samples in one of three forms: frozen whole blood, isolated PBMCs, or DNA extracted from either of those sample types. In regard to this clone: What antigen it recognizes has not been identified. Per-nucleotide qualities are absent, and no much larger clonotype sits a single base away.

The sequenced sample was peripheral blood. The TCR comes from a man over 45 with active COVID-19.

The CDR3 region: CASSLEGVEGYTF. At the DNA level, the sequence is TGTGCCAGCAGCTTAGAGGGGGTTGAGGGCTACACCTTC. Recombination joined TRBV7-9 with TRBJ1-2; a weak D assignment points to TRBD1 (6 bases agree). V is pared back by 1 base and J by 8 bases, with 11 bases lying between the germline termini. CDR1 is given as SEHNR and CDR2 as FQNEAQ, both from the germline V gene (reference sequence). From the cysteine up to the phenylalanine, the CDR3 has a length of 13 residues. Just CDR3 DNA is preserved here, 39 bases in frame from base 1.